This TCR beta chain derives from a study of T cell repertoires in cytomegalovirus infection. One entry per CDR3 protein, called by TCRdb with MiXCR from the reads. The sample records about 360,000 distinct CDR3 sequences, about a sixth being singletons. Sequencing was done on a sample of PBMCs. This receptor was taken from a human donor in good health (CMV status not recorded). Some clones in this sample may be carry-over from other donors' samples.

The CDR3 DNA is TGTGCCAGCAGTCAAAGACCGACAGCCAAAAACATTCAGTACTTC. Protein: CASSQRPTAKNIQYF. The rearrangement links TRBV6-2 or TRBV6-3 to TRBJ2-4, with no clear D. The germline gives CDR1 MNHEY, CDR2 SVGEGT. V was trimmed by 5 bases and J by 0 bases, leaving 11 bases between them. The CDR3 totals 15 residues.